The clone carrying this T cell receptor beta chain turned up a few times. These data originate in a study of blood T cell repertoires in COVID-19. In germline, CDR1 is MRHNA, CDR2 SNTAGT. The CDR3 is 15 residues long. V lost 6 bases and J 1 base, leaving 15 bases between the germline ends. Profiling relied on immunoSEQ multiplex PCR, and the TCRdb table lists in-frame clones only, not all of them. The table has about 160,000 clones, roughly 87% seen once. This receptor was taken from a woman aged 55 to 70 who had recovered from COVID-19. The sequenced sample consisted of peripheral blood. The chain carries TRBV6-4 and TRBJ1-1; D perhaps matches TRBD1 (6 bases). CDR3 nucleotides: TGTGCCAGCAGAGAACAGGGAAGTTCGAACACTGAAGCTTTCTTT. As protein: CASREQGSSNTEAFF.